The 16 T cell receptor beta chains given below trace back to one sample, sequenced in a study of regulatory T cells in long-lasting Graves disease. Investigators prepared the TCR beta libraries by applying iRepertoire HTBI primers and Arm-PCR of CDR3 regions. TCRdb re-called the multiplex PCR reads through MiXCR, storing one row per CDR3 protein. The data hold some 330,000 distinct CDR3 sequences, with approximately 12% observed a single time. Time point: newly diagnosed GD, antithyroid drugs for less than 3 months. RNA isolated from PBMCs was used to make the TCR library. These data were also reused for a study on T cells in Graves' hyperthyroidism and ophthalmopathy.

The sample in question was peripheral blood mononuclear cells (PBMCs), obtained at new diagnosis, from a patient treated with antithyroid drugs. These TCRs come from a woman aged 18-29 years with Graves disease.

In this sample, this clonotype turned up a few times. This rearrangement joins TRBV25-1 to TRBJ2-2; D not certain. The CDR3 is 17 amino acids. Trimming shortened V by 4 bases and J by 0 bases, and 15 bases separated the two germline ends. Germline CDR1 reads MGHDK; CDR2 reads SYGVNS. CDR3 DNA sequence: TGTGCCAGCAGTGTCAACAGAGGAGCCCCGAACACCGGGGAGCTGTTTTTT. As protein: CASSVNRGAPNTGELFF.

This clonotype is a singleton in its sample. In nucleotides, the CDR3 is TGTGCCAGCAGGCCGGCTAGCGGGGGCTACGAAGAGACCCAGTACTTC. It codes for CASRPASGGYEETQYF. This chain connects TRBV7-3 to TRBJ2-5; 10 nucleotides line up with TRBD2. CDR1 is SGHTA and CDR2 is FQGTGA in the germline V gene. The CDR3 length is 16 residues. V trimming: 6 bases; J trimming: 3 bases; junction bases outside the gene matches: 10.

As DNA, the CDR3 is TGTGCCAGCAGCGGACTAGCGGGAGCCGGCGCCGGGGAGCTGTTTTTT. Translated, it gives CASSGLAGAGAGELFF. The chain couples TRBV7-6 to TRBJ2-2; 13 bases agree with TRBD2. With 5 bases clipped from V and 6 bases from J, the junction kept 6 bases outside the gene matches. Germline-derived CDR1 and CDR2 are SGHVS and FNYEAQ. CDR3 length: 16 amino acids.

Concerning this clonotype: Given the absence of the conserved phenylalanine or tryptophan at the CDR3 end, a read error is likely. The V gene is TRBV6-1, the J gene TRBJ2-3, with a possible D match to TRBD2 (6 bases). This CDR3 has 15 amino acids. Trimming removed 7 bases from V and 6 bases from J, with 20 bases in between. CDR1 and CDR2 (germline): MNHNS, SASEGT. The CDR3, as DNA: TGTGCCAGCACCGCACTAGCCGGGCCCTTTGATACGCAGTATCTT. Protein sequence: CASTALAGPFDTQYL.

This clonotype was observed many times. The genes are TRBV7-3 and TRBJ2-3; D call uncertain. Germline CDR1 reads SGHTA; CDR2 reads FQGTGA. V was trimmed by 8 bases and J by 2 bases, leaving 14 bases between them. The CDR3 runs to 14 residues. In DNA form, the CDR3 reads TGTGCCAGCGCTGTAGGGTGGGACACAGATACGCAGTATTTT. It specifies CASAVGWDTDTQYF. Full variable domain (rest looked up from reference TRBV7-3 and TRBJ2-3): GAGVSQTPSNKVTEKGKYVELRCDPISGHTALYWYRQSLGQGPEFLIYFQGTGAADDSGLPNDRFFAVRPEGSVSTLKIQRTERGDSAVYLCASAVGWDTDTQYFGPGTRLTVL.

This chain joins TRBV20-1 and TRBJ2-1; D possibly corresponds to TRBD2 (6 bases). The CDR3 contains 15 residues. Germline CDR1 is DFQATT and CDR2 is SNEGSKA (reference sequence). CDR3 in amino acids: CGFLEGPISYNEQFF. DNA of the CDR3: TGCGGCTTCCTGGAGGGCCCTATATCCTACAATGAGCAGTTCTTC.

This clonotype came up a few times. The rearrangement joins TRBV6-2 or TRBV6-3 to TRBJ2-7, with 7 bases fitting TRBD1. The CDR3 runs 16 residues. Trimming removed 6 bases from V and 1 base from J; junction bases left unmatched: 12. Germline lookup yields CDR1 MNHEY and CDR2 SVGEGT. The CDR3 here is CASRPVTGTVSYEQYV. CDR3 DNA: TGTGCCAGCAGACCCGTTACAGGGACAGTATCCTACGAGCAGTACGTC.

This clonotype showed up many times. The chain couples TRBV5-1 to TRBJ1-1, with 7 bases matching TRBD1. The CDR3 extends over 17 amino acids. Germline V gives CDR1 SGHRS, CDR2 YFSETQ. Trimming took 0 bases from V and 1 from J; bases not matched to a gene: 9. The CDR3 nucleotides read TGCGCCAGCAGCTTGGTTACAGGGGCACTAAAGAACACTGAAGCTTTCTTT. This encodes CASSLVTGALKNTEAFF.

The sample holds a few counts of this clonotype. In DNA form, the CDR3 reads TGTGCCAGCAGCCAAGAATTACAGGGAAATTCACCCCTCCACTTT. This translates into CASSQELQGNSPLHF. The V and J genes are TRBV14 and TRBJ1-6, with a tentative D call TRBD1 (6 bases). Trimming removed 0 bases at V and 7 bases at J, with 10 bases between. The germline V gene has CDR1 SGHDN and CDR2 FVKESK. The CDR3 is 15 amino acids.

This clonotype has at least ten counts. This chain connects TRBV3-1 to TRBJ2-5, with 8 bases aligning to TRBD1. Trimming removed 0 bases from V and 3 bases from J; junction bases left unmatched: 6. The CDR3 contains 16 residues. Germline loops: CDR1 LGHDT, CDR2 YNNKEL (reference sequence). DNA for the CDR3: TGTGCCAGCAGCCAAGATCTGACAGGGGAGGAAGAGACCCAGTACTTC. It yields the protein CASSQDLTGEEETQYF.

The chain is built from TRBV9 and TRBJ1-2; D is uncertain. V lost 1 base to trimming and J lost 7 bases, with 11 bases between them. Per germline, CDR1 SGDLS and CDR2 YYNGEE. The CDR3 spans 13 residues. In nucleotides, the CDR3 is TGTGCCAGCAGCGTACAGCCTCCTAGTGGCTACACCTTC. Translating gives CASSVQPPSGYTF.

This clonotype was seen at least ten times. The CDR3 region is CAWSEESYNEQFF. The CDR3 DNA is TGTGCCTGGAGCGAGGAATCTTACAATGAGCAGTTCTTC. This sequence joins TRBV30 and TRBJ2-1; D not resolved. Looked up from germline, CDR1 is GTSNPN and CDR2 is SVGIG (reference sequence). The V gene lost 3 bases and the J gene lost 4 bases, with 10 bases spanning the gap. The length of the CDR3 is 13 residues.

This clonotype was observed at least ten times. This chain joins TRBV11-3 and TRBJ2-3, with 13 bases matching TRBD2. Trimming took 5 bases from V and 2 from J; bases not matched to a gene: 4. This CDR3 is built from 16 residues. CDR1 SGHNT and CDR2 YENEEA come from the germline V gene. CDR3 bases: TGTGCCAGCAGCCCAGGACTAGCGGGGGTCACAGATACGCAGTATTTT. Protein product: CASSPGLAGVTDTQYF.

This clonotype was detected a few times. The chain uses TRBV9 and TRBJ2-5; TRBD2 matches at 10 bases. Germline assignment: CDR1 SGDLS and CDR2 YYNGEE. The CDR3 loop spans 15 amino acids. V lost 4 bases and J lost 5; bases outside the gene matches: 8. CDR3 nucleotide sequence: TGTGCCAGCAGCATGAAAGCGGGGGGGCTGGAGACCCAGTACTTC. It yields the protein CASSMKAGGLETQYF. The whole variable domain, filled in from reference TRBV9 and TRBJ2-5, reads DSGVTQTPKHLITATGQRVTLRCSPRSGDLSVYWYQQSLDQGLQFLIQYYNGEERAKGNILERFSAQQFPDLHSELNLSSLELGDSALYFCASSMKAGGLETQYFGPGTRLLVL.

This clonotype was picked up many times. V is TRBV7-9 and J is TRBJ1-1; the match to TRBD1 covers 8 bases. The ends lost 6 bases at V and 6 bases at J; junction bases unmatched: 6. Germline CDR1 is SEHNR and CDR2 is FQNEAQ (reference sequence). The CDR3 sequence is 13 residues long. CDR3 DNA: TGTGCCAGCAGATCGGACAGGGTAGCTGAAGCTTTCTTT. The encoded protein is CASRSDRVAEAFF.

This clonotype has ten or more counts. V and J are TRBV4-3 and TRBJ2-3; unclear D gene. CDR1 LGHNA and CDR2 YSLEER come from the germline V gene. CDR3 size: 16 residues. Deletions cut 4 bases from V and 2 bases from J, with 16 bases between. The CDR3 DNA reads TGCGCCAGCAGCCGCTCGGAAGGGCCGGCCACAGATACGCAGTATTTT. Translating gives CASSRSEGPATDTQYF.